The T cell receptor beta chain described here comes from a study of early T cells in non-severe SARS-CoV-2 infection. General observations from the study: VDJdb-based annotation leaned toward anti-spike CD8 responses and missed private and CD4 specificities.

The TCR library protocol attached unique molecular identifiers to the individual cDNA molecules. Each CDR3 protein is one row after TCRdb ran MiXCR on the 5' RACE reads. Here the sample spans 60,000 or so distinct CDR3 sequences, about a tenth being singletons. Details on this clonotype: What it recognizes is unknown.

This receptor was obtained from an adult who was a healthcare worker with PCR-confirmed SARS-CoV-2 infection or an uninfected control (not recorded which). The material sequenced was whole blood.

The CDR3 sequence is CASSPVGSGANVLTF. CDR3 DNA sequence: TGTGCCAGCAGCCCCGTAGGATCTGGGGCCAACGTCCTGACTTTC. The chain recombines TRBV7-3 with TRBJ2-6; D call uncertain. In germline, CDR1 is SGHTA, CDR2 FQGTGA. The CDR3 sequence is 15 residues long. V lost 5 bases and J lost 1, with 9 bases in between.